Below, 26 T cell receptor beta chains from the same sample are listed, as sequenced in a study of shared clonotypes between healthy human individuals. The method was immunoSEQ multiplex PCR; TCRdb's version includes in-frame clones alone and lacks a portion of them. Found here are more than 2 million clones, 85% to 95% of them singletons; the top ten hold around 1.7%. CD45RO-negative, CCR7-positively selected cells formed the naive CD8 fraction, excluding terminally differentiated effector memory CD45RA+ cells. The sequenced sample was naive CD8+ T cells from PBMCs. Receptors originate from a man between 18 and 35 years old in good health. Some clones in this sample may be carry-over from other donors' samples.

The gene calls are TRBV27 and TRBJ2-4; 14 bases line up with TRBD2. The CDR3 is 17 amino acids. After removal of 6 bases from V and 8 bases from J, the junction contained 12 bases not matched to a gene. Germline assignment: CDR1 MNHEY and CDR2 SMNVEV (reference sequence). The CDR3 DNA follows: TGTGCCAGCAGCGACGGGACTAGCGGGAGTGGAGTGGACATTCAGTACTTC. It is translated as CASSDGTSGSGVDIQYF.

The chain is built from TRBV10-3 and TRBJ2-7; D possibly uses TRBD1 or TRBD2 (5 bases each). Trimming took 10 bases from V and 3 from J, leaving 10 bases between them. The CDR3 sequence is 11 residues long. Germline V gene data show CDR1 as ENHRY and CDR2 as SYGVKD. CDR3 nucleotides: TGTGCCACCCGGGACGGCTACGAGCAGTACTTC. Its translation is CATRDGYEQYF.

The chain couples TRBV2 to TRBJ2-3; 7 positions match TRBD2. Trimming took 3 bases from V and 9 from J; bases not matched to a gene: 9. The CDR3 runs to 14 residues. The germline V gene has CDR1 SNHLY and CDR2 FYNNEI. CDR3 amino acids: CASSDFRAGKTQYF. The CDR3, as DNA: TGTGCCAGCAGTGACTTTAGAGCGGGGAAGACGCAGTATTTT. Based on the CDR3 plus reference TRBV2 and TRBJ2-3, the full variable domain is EPEVTQTPSHQVTQMGQEVILRCVPISNHLYFYWYRQILGQKVEFLVSFYNNEISEKSEIFDDQFSVERPDGSNFTLKIRSTKLEDSAMYFCASSDFRAGKTQYFGPGTRLTVL.

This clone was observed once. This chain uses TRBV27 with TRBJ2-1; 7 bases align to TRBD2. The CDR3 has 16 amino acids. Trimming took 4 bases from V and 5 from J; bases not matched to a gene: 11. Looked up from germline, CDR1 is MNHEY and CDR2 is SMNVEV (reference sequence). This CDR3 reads CASSYPIGEGDNEQFF. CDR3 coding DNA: TGTGCCAGCAGTTACCCCATAGGGGAGGGAGACAATGAGCAGTTCTTC.

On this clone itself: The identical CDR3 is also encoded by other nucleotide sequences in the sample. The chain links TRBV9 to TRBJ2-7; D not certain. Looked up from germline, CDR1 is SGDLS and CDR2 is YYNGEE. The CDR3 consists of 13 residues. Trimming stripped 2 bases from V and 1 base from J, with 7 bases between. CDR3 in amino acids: CASSVDVSYEQYF. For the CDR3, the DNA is TGTGCCAGCAGCGTCGACGTTTCCTACGAGCAGTACTTC.

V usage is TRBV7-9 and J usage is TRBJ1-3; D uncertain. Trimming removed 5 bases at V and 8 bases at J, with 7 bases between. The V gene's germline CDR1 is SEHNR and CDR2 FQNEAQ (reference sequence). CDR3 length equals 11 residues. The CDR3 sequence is CASSQKDTIYF. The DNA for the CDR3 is TGTGCCAGCAGCCAAAAGGACACCATATATTTT.

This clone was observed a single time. This CDR3 reads CSVEARGNTEAFF. The CDR3 DNA is TGCAGCGTTGAAGCCCGCGGGAACACTGAAGCTTTCTTT. This chain links TRBV29-1 with TRBJ1-1; D remains ambiguous. V lost 1 base and J lost 1, with 7 bases in between. The CDR3 length is 13 residues. Per germline, CDR1 SQVTM and CDR2 ANQGSEA.

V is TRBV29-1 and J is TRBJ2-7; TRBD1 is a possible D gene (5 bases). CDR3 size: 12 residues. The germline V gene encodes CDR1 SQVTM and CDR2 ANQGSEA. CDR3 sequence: CSIIDSLYEQYF. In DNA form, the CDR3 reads TGCAGTATAATTGACAGTCTCTACGAGCAGTACTTC.

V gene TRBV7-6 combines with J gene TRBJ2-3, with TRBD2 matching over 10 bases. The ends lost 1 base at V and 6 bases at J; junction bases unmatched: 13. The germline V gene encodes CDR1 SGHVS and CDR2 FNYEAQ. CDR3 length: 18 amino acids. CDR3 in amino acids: CASSLVLAGVLRKDTQYF. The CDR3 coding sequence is TGTGCCAGCAGCTTAGTGCTAGCGGGAGTGTTAAGGAAGGATACGCAGTATTTT.

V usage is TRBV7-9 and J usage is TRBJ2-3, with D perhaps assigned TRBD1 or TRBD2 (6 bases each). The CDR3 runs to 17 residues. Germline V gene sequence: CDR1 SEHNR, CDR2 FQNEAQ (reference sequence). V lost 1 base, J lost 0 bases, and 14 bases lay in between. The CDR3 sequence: CASSLGWGAGSTDTQYF. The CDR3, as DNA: TGTGCCAGCAGCTTAGGCTGGGGGGCAGGGAGCACAGATACGCAGTATTTT.

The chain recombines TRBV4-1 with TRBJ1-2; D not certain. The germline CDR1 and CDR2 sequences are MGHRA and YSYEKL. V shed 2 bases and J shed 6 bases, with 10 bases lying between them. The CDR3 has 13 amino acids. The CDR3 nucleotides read TGCGCCAGCAGCCAACGGGGTGGTGATGGCTACACCTTC. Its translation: CASSQRGGDGYTF.

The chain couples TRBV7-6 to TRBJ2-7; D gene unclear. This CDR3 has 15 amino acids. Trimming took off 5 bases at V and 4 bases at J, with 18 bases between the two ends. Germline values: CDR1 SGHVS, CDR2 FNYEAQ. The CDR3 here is CASSQDPRLRYEQYF. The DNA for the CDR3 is TGTGCCAGCAGCCAAGACCCCAGGCTACGATACGAGCAGTACTTC.

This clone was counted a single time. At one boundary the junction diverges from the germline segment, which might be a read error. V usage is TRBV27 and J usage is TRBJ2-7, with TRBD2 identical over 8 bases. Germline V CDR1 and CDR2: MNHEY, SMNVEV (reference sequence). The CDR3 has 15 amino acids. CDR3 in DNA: TGTGCCAGCAGCAAAAGACTAGCGAAACCCTACGAGCAGCACTTC. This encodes CASSKRLAKPYEQHF.

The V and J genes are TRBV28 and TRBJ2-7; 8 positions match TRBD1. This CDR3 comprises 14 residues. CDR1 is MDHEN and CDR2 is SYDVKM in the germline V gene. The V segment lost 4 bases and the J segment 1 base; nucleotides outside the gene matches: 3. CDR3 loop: CASSWDRNSYEQYF. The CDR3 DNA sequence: TGTGCCAGCAGTTGGGACAGGAATTCCTACGAGCAGTACTTC. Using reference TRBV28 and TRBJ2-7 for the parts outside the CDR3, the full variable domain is DVKVTQSSRYLVKRTGEKVFLECVQDMDHENMFWYRQDPGLGLRLIYFSYDVKMKEKGDIPEGYSVSREKKERFSLILESASTNQTSMYLCASSWDRNSYEQYFGPGTRLTVT.

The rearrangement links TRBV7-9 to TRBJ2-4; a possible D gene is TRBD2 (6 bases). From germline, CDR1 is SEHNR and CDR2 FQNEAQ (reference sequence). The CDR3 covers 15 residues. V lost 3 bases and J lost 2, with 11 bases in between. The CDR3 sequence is CASSFRGGTKNIQYF. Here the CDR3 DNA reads TGTGCCAGCAGCTTCCGTGGCGGGACCAAAAACATTCAGTACTTC.

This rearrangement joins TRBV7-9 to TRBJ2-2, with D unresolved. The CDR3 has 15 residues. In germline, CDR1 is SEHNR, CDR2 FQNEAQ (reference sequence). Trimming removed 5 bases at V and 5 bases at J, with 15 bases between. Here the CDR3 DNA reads TGTGCCAGCAGCCTAGGTTCTTCGGAAACCGGGGAGCTGTTTTTT. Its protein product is CASSLGSSETGELFF.

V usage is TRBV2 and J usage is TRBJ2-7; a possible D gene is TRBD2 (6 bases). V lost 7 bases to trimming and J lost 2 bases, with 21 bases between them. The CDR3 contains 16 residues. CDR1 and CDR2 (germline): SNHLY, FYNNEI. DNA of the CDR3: TGTGCCAGCACACCCCGCTCCCCGGGGGTACCCTACGAGCAGTACTTC. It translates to CASTPRSPGVPYEQYF.

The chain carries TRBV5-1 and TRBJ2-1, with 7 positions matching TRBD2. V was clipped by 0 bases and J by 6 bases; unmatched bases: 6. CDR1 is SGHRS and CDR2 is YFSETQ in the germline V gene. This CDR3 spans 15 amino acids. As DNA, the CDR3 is TGCGCCAGCAGCTTGGGGCGGGAGTTGGGCAATGAGCAGTTCTTC. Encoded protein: CASSLGRELGNEQFF.

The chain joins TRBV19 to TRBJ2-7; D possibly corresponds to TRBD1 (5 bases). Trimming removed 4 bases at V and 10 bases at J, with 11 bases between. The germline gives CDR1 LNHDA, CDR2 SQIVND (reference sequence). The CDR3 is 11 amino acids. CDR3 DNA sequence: TGTGCCAGTAGTAACTGGACAAACCAGTACTTC. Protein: CASSNWTNQYF.

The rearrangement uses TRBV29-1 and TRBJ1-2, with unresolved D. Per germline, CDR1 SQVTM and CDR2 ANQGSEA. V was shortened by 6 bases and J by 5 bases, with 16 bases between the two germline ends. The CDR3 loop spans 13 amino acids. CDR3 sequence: CSVTDDGWYGYTF. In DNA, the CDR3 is TGCAGCGTAACGGACGATGGCTGGTATGGCTACACCTTC.

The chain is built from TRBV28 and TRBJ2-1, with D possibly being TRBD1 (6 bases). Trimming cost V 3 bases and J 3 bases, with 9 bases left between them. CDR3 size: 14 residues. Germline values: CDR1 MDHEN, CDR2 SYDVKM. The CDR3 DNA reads TGTGCCAGCAGTTTCGGGACAAACTACAATGAGCAGTTCTTC. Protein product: CASSFGTNYNEQFF.

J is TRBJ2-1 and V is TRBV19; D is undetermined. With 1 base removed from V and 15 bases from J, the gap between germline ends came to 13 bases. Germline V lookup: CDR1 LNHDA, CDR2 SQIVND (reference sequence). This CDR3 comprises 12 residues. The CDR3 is CASSIGPLVPFF. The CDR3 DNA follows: TGTGCCAGTAGTATAGGACCGTTAGTTCCGTTCTTC.

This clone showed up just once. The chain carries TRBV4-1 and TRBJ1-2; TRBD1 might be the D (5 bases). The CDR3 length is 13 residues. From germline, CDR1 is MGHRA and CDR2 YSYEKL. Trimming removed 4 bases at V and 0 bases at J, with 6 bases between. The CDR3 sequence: CASSPGANYGYTF. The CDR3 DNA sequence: TGCGCCAGCAGCCCGGGGGCTAACTATGGCTACACCTTC.

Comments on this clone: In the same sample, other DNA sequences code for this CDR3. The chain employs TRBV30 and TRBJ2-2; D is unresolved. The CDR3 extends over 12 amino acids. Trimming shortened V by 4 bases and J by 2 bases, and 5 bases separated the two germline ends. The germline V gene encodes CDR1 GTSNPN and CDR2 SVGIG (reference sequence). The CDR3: CAWTANTGELFF. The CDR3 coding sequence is TGTGCCTGGACTGCAAACACCGGGGAGCTGTTTTTT.

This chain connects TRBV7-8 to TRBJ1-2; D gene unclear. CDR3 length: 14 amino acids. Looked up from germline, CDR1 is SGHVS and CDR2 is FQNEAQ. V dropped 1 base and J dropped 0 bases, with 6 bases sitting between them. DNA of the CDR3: TGTGCCAGCAGCTTAGACATAACTAACTATGGCTACACCTTC. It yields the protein CASSLDITNYGYTF.

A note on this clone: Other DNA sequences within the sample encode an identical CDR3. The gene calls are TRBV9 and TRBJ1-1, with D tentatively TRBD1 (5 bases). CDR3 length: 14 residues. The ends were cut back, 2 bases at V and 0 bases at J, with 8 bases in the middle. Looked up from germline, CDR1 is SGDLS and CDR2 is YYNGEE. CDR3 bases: TGTGCCAGCAGCGTGGGGGTGATGAACACTGAAGCTTTCTTT. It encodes CASSVGVMNTEAFF.